The 3 T cell receptor beta chains below come from one sample, sequenced in a study of blood T cell repertoires in COVID-19. Assay: immunoSEQ multiplex PCR; the TCRdb copy retains only in-frame clones and omits some. The sample consists of under 300,000 clones, about 91% of them appearing once. Sequenced: peripheral blood. The receptors were gathered from a woman aged 40 to 50 who had recovered from COVID-19.

The chain uses TRBV6-2 or TRBV6-3 and TRBJ2-4; the match to TRBD1 covers 8 bases. Germline CDR1 MNHEY, CDR2 SVGEGT. Trimming cost V 0 bases and J 7 bases; bases outside gene matches: 11. CDR3 length: 17 residues. CDR3 coding DNA: TGTGCCAGCAGTTACTCTTTCGGGGGACAGGTGGGGAACATTCAGTACTTC. Translating gives CASSYSFGGQVGNIQYF.

The chain uses TRBV11-3 and TRBJ1-1; D not certain. CDR1 and CDR2 (germline): SGHNT, YENEEA. Trimming pared 1 base from V and 3 bases from J, leaving 6 bases between. This CDR3 region has 13 residues. Here the CDR3 DNA reads TGTGCCAGCAGCTTAGTTGAGGACACTGAAGCTTTCTTT. This translates into CASSLVEDTEAFF.

The chain couples TRBV27 to TRBJ1-6; TRBD1 agrees at 8 bases. Germline V gives CDR1 MNHEY, CDR2 SMNVEV (reference sequence). The CDR3 length is 15 residues. Germline trimming cut 5 bases from V and 14 bases from J; bases unmatched to any gene: 14. The CDR3 region is CASSPDRVIAGALHF. The CDR3 DNA reads TGTGCCAGCAGTCCGGACAGGGTAATCGCTGGGGCCCTCCACTTT.